This T cell receptor beta chain is drawn from a study of cytomegalovirus exposure and HLA in healthy donors. Study findings and constraints: The likely explanation for a cluster of highly shared sequence variants was sequencing artifact. Looking again later, the authors saw that most CMV-associated TCR beta chains seemed HLA-restricted.

CDR1 and CDR2 (germline): SGHDT, YYEEEE. V gave up 2 bases and J gave up 3 bases, with 11 bases separating them. The CDR3 has 14 residues. The study ran its PCR with 60 Vbeta and 13 Jbeta primers. Clones were sequenced by immunoSEQ multiplex PCR, and TCRdb holds only the in-frame ones, with some missing. The table records about 170,000 clones, roughly 70% of them present only once. Note on this clone: The antigen remains unidentified.

Donors likely had unrecorded immune exposures despite being nominally healthy when sampled. The V and J genes are TRBV5-6 and TRBJ2-5; the D gene is possibly TRBD2 (6 bases). The sequencing sample was made of PBMCs. The clonotype originates from a girl aged 5-17 years in good health and CMV-seronegative. CDR3 sequence reads: CASSFRASEETQYF. The CDR3 region has the DNA TGTGCCAGCAGCTTTAGGGCTAGCGAAGAGACCCAGTACTTC.